A selection of T cell receptor beta chains follows, all from one sample in a study of untreated major depressive disorder. The method was immunoSEQ multiplex PCR; TCRdb's version includes in-frame clones alone and lacks a portion of them. The table includes about 21,000 clones, around nine tenths detected once. The sample comprised CD4+ T cells from PBMCs. These TCRs come from a woman aged 40 to 50 in good health. Both conserved end residues are part of each CDR3. Fields, in order: D gene, J gene, clone size, V gene, CDR3 protein, CDR3 DNA. A D gene is named only where the DNA matches it firmly. Clone size is given for some rows only: seen once, a few or many times, or a class if the clone is expanded.

d_gene: -; j_gene: TRBJ2-7; abundance: -; v_gene: TRBV30; CDR3aa: CAAKGYAYEQYF; CDR3nt: TGTGCCGCCAAAGGGTACGCCTACGAGCAGTACTTC
d_gene: TRBD1; j_gene: TRBJ2-2; abundance: -; v_gene: TRBV13; CDR3aa: CASSLRPGQASLKGELFF; CDR3nt: TGTGCCAGCAGCCTTCGTCCGGGACAGGCCTCTCTGAAAGGGGAGCTGTTTTTT
d_gene: -; j_gene: TRBJ1-1; abundance: -; v_gene: TRBV30; CDR3aa: CAWSVGGPTEAFF; CDR3nt: TGTGCCTGGAGTGTGGGGGGCCCCACTGAAGCTTTCTTT
d_gene: -; j_gene: TRBJ1-5; abundance: -; v_gene: TRBV7-8; CDR3aa: CASSTEGPYSNQPQHF; CDR3nt: TGTGCCAGCAGCACCGAAGGACCCTATAGCAATCAGCCCCAGCATTTT
d_gene: -; j_gene: TRBJ1-2; abundance: -; v_gene: TRBV6-5; CDR3aa: CASSYKAHRQLYGYTF; CDR3nt: TGTGCCAGCAGTTACAAGGCGCATCGGCAGCTCTATGGCTACACCTTC
d_gene: TRBD2; j_gene: TRBJ2-3; abundance: -; v_gene: TRBV4-2; CDR3aa: CASSQGLAGVSPTDTQYF; CDR3nt: TGTGCCAGCAGCCAGGGACTAGCGGGGGTGAGCCCCACAGATACGCAGTATTTT
d_gene: -; j_gene: TRBJ1-2; abundance: -; v_gene: TRBV19; CDR3aa: CASSPQQGNYGYTF; CDR3nt: TGTGCCAGTAGTCCTCAACAGGGTAACTATGGCTACACCTTC
d_gene: -; j_gene: TRBJ2-5; abundance: -; v_gene: TRBV2; CDR3aa: CASSERGLGQETQYF; CDR3nt: TGTGCCAGCAGTGAACGGGGGTTGGGGCAAGAGACCCAGTACTTC
d_gene: -; j_gene: TRBJ1-5; abundance: -; v_gene: TRBV2; CDR3aa: CASSDGGRQPQHF; CDR3nt: TGTGCCAGCAGCGACGGAGGACGGCAGCCCCAGCATTTT
d_gene: -; j_gene: TRBJ2-2; abundance: -; v_gene: TRBV10-3; CDR3aa: CAIRLGLTGELFF; CDR3nt: TGTGCCATCCGTCTGGGTCTAACCGGGGAGCTGTTTTTT
d_gene: -; j_gene: TRBJ2-6; abundance: once; v_gene: TRBV28; CDR3aa: CASRAEGETGANVLTF; CDR3nt: TGTGCCAGCAGGGCTGAGGGGGAAACTGGGGCCAACGTCCTGACTTTC
d_gene: -; j_gene: TRBJ2-1; abundance: -; v_gene: TRBV7-2; CDR3aa: CASSDAGQLGVQFF; CDR3nt: TGTGCCAGCAGCGATGCGGGACAGCTAGGTGTGCAGTTCTTC
d_gene: -; j_gene: TRBJ1-1; abundance: few; v_gene: TRBV4-1; CDR3aa: CASSQTLSRDHTNGAFF; CDR3nt: TGCGCCAGCAGCCAAACATTAAGCCGGGACCACACGAATGGAGCTTTCTTT
d_gene: TRBD2; j_gene: TRBJ2-7; abundance: few; v_gene: TRBV2; CDR3aa: CASRDGLAGKKYF; CDR3nt: TGTGCCAGCAGAGACGGACTAGCGGGTAAAAAGTACTTC
d_gene: -; j_gene: TRBJ2-1; abundance: -; v_gene: TRBV10-1; CDR3aa: CASSASDNEQFF; CDR3nt: TGCGCCAGCAGTGCCTCAGACAATGAGCAGTTCTTC
d_gene: -; j_gene: TRBJ1-1; abundance: few; v_gene: TRBV7-2; CDR3aa: CASSLPLGLYPENTEAFF; CDR3nt: TGTGCCAGCAGCTTACCCCTGGGACTATATCCTGAGAACACTGAAGCTTTCTTT
d_gene: -; j_gene: TRBJ1-4; abundance: -; v_gene: TRBV12-5; CDR3aa: CASGSYKIGHRYEKLFF; CDR3nt: TGTGCTAGTGGTTCGTATAAAATCGGACACCGCTATGAAAAACTGTTTTTT
d_gene: -; j_gene: TRBJ2-6; abundance: -; v_gene: TRBV25-1; CDR3aa: CASEQSGANVLTF; CDR3nt: TGTGCCAGCGAACAATCTGGGGCCAACGTCCTGACTTTC
d_gene: -; j_gene: TRBJ1-1; abundance: -; v_gene: TRBV5-6; CDR3aa: CASSREGRQAFF; CDR3nt: TGTGCCAGCAGTCGTGAGGGGAGGCAAGCTTTCTTT
d_gene: -; j_gene: TRBJ1-2; abundance: -; v_gene: TRBV6-5; CDR3aa: CASSTVSGNYGYTF; CDR3nt: TGTGCCAGCAGTACCGTTTCGGGGAACTATGGCTACACCTTC
d_gene: -; j_gene: TRBJ2-1; abundance: -; v_gene: TRBV28; CDR3aa: CASSQPPVWDSKPEQFF; CDR3nt: TGTGCCAGCAGTCAACCCCCCGTCTGGGACTCTAAGCCTGAGCAGTTCTTC
d_gene: TRBD1; j_gene: TRBJ1-1; abundance: -; v_gene: TRBV4-1; CDR3aa: CASSQTDRGTEAFF; CDR3nt: TGCGCCAGCAGCCAAACGGACAGGGGGACTGAAGCTTTCTTT
d_gene: -; j_gene: TRBJ2-5; abundance: -; v_gene: TRBV2; CDR3aa: CASSEDAASQYF; CDR3nt: TGTGCCAGCAGTGAAGATGCGGCGAGCCAGTACTTC
d_gene: TRBD2; j_gene: TRBJ2-5; abundance: once; v_gene: TRBV5-1; CDR3aa: CASSLTGGAHEIETQYF; CDR3nt: TGCGCCAGCAGCTTAACCGGGGGGGCCCATGAGATTGAGACCCAGTACTTC
d_gene: -; j_gene: TRBJ1-1; abundance: -; v_gene: TRBV5-1; CDR3aa: CASSPRLGGTEAFF; CDR3nt: TGCGCCAGCAGCCCCCGTTTGGGAGGCACTGAAGCTTTCTTT
d_gene: -; j_gene: TRBJ2-2; abundance: few; v_gene: TRBV5-1; CDR3aa: CASSLGQGGLFF; CDR3nt: TGCGCCAGCAGCTTGGGGCAGGGCGGGCTGTTTTTT
d_gene: TRBD2; j_gene: TRBJ2-3; abundance: -; v_gene: TRBV27; CDR3aa: CASSWAGGYTQYF; CDR3nt: TGTGCCAGCAGTTGGGCGGGAGGCTATACGCAGTATTTT
d_gene: -; j_gene: TRBJ2-5; abundance: -; v_gene: TRBV6-5; CDR3aa: CASSYSAETQYF; CDR3nt: TGTGCCAGCAGTTACTCTGCCGAGACCCAGTACTTC
d_gene: TRBD1; j_gene: TRBJ1-2; abundance: -; v_gene: TRBV4-1; CDR3aa: CASSQDPQGRGYTF; CDR3nt: TGCGCCAGCAGCCAAGACCCACAGGGGCGTGGCTACACCTTC
d_gene: -; j_gene: TRBJ2-7; abundance: -; v_gene: TRBV5-4; CDR3aa: CASSSAGSVLYEQYF; CDR3nt: TGTGCCAGCAGCTCCGCGGGTAGCGTACTGTACGAGCAGTACTTC
d_gene: -; j_gene: TRBJ1-4; abundance: few; v_gene: TRBV7-2; CDR3aa: CASSLKGPREKLFF; CDR3nt: TGTGCCAGCAGCTTGAAGGGACCCCGAGAAAAACTGTTTTTT
d_gene: -; j_gene: TRBJ1-1; abundance: -; v_gene: TRBV7-2; CDR3aa: CASSPTPNTEAFF; CDR3nt: TGTGCCAGCAGCCCTACACCGAACACTGAAGCTTTCTTT
d_gene: -; j_gene: TRBJ2-5; abundance: -; v_gene: TRBV5-1; CDR3aa: CASSFLPGFAETQYF; CDR3nt: TGCGCCAGCAGCTTCCTTCCGGGGTTCGCGGAGACCCAGTACTTC
d_gene: -; j_gene: TRBJ1-4; abundance: -; v_gene: TRBV10-3; CDR3aa: CAISDDRGMGEKLFF; CDR3nt: TGTGCCATCAGTGACGACCGGGGGATGGGGGAAAAACTGTTTTTT
d_gene: TRBD1; j_gene: TRBJ1-5; abundance: -; v_gene: TRBV19; CDR3aa: CASADRGSNQPQHF; CDR3nt: TGTGCCAGTGCAGACAGGGGGAGCAATCAGCCCCAGCATTTT
d_gene: -; j_gene: TRBJ1-1; abundance: few; v_gene: TRBV28; CDR3aa: CASTPPSEYTEAFF; CDR3nt: TGTGCCAGCACCCCCCCCTCCGAGTACACTGAAGCTTTCTTT
d_gene: TRBD2; j_gene: TRBJ2-1; abundance: -; v_gene: TRBV5-4; CDR3aa: CASSGTSGSFNEQFF; CDR3nt: TGTGCCAGCAGCGGTACTAGCGGGAGTTTTAATGAGCAGTTCTTC
d_gene: -; j_gene: TRBJ2-3; abundance: -; v_gene: TRBV7-6; CDR3aa: CASSPGLRARKQADTQYF; CDR3nt: TGTGCCAGCAGCCCTGGGCTTCGGGCAAGAAAACAAGCAGATACGCAGTATTTT
d_gene: TRBD2; j_gene: TRBJ2-1; abundance: -; v_gene: TRBV6-4; CDR3aa: CASSPAGGLNNEQFF; CDR3nt: TGTGCCAGCAGTCCAGCGGGAGGGCTTAACAATGAGCAGTTCTTC
d_gene: TRBD1; j_gene: TRBJ1-2; abundance: -; v_gene: TRBV30; CDR3aa: CAWSSYKFTGGYGYTF; CDR3nt: TGTGCCTGGAGTTCTTACAAGTTTACAGGGGGCTATGGCTACACCTTC